These T cell receptor beta chains were read from a single sample in a study of cytomegalovirus exposure and HLA in healthy donors. This table comes from immunoSEQ multiplex PCR, and its TCRdb copy is limited to in-frame clones, with some not included. The data contain some 190,000 clones, over 80% of them singletons. The sequenced sample was PBMCs. The receptor set was obtained from a young man in good health and CMV-seronegative. Both conserved end residues are part of each CDR3.

v_call: TRBV12-5; j_call: TRBJ2-7; cdr3_aa: CASSPQGLHEQYF
v_call: TRBV5-1; j_call: TRBJ2-3; cdr3_aa: CASSQGAPHTDTQYF
v_call: TRBV11-1; j_call: TRBJ2-7; cdr3_aa: CASSPQGYSFNYEQYF
v_call: TRBV2; j_call: .; cdr3_aa: CASSGLTGIGYEQYF
v_call: TRBV28; j_call: TRBJ2-7; cdr3_aa: CASSLRGQYEQYF
v_call: TRBV5-4; j_call: TRBJ1-4; cdr3_aa: CASSSGTDHEKLFF
v_call: TRBV7-8; j_call: TRBJ2-7; cdr3_aa: CASSSRGSVSYEQYF
v_call: TRBV5-1; j_call: TRBJ2-3; cdr3_aa: CASSLGGNYPTDTQYF
v_call: TRBV5-4; j_call: TRBJ2-2; cdr3_aa: CASSHDLAAGELFF
v_call: TRBV4-1; j_call: TRBJ2-7; cdr3_aa: CASSQPRTGSYEQYF
v_call: TRBV4-1; j_call: TRBJ2-1; cdr3_aa: CASSQLDIWENEQFF
v_call: TRBV5-5; j_call: TRBJ2-7; cdr3_aa: CASSLTSGSMSSYEQYF
v_call: TRBV11-2; j_call: TRBJ2-7; cdr3_aa: CASSLEVGRRYEQYF
v_call: TRBV6-6; j_call: TRBJ1-6; cdr3_aa: CASSYSQADNSPLHF
v_call: TRBV27; j_call: TRBJ1-1; cdr3_aa: CASSRPDIEAFF
v_call: TRBV5-8; j_call: TRBJ2-5; cdr3_aa: CASSVRESGTQYF
v_call: TRBV28; j_call: TRBJ1-2; cdr3_aa: CASSFRGSFNYGYTF
v_call: TRBV28; j_call: TRBJ2-7; cdr3_aa: CASSLVVGEQYF
v_call: TRBV18; j_call: TRBJ2-3; cdr3_aa: CASSPPMGLTDTQYF
v_call: TRBV10-3; j_call: TRBJ2-7; cdr3_aa: CAISESKAGGLSYEQYF
v_call: TRBV4-3; j_call: TRBJ2-3; cdr3_aa: CASSQVGLQGTDTQYF
v_call: TRBV7-9; j_call: TRBJ2-5; cdr3_aa: CASSWGWTDQETQYF
v_call: TRBV19; j_call: TRBJ2-3; cdr3_aa: CASARQSRSTDTQYF
v_call: TRBV19; j_call: TRBJ1-2; cdr3_aa: CASSPPGSRDSQGYTF
v_call: TRBV10-1; j_call: TRBJ2-2; cdr3_aa: CASSEVALGTGELFF
v_call: TRBV27; j_call: TRBJ2-1; cdr3_aa: CASSLQLDYNEQFF
v_call: TRBV7-9; j_call: TRBJ1-2; cdr3_aa: CASGRTGGAYGYTF
v_call: TRBV13; j_call: TRBJ2-2; cdr3_aa: CASSLLSGGGGELFF
v_call: TRBV19; j_call: TRBJ2-2; cdr3_aa: CASSIARAKEGELFF
v_call: TRBV19; j_call: TRBJ1-1; cdr3_aa: CASRLEAGHTEAFF
v_call: TRBV28; j_call: TRBJ2-1; cdr3_aa: CASSRVTSGSINEQFF
v_call: TRBV28; j_call: TRBJ2-7; cdr3_aa: CASTLAVGGPHEQYF
v_call: TRBV6-5; j_call: TRBJ1-3; cdr3_aa: CASSSLGTGDNTIYF
v_call: TRBV15; j_call: TRBJ2-2; cdr3_aa: CATSRTANTGELFF
v_call: TRBV2; j_call: TRBJ2-2; cdr3_aa: CASDGRSGGGGELFF
v_call: TRBV6-6; j_call: TRBJ1-5; cdr3_aa: CASRTRALPEPQHF
v_call: TRBV5-1; j_call: TRBJ1-2; cdr3_aa: CASSPDSRSYGYTF
v_call: TRBV11-2; j_call: TRBJ2-3; cdr3_aa: CASSSHRVADTQYF
v_call: TRBV2; j_call: TRBJ2-2; cdr3_aa: CASSGLAGDYTGELFF